This T cell receptor beta chain was found in a study of siplizumab effects on memory and regulatory T cells. CDR3 length equals 16 residues. J gave up 1 base and V 4 bases, and 9 bases lay outside the gene matches. Germline values: CDR1 KGHSH, CDR2 LQKENI. TCRdb keeps only in-frame clones here, not all; method: immunoSEQ multiplex PCR. This table holds more than 95,000 clones, 93% found once. Material for sequencing was Tregs sorted from blood. The receptor comes from a human donor in good health. The V call is TRBV18, the J call TRBJ1-1, with TRBD1 matching 7 bases. CDR3 DNA: TGTGCCAGCTCACTTCGGCCGACAGGGACGAACACTGAAGCTTTCTTT. Protein: CASSLRPTGTNTEAFF.